These T cell receptor beta chains were read from a single sample in a study of OX40 agonist ivuxolimab in advanced cancers. Profiled with immunoSEQ multiplex PCR; TCRdb holds only in-frame clones, not every one. The sample contains nearly 90,000 clones, more than 75% of which appear only once. This specimen consisted of CD4+ or CD8+ T cells sorted from blood, obtained in a trial of the OX40 agonist ivuxolimab. Source of these receptors: an adult with an advanced solid tumor such as melanoma, head and neck, liver or kidney cancer. Each CDR3 is given with its conserved first and last residue. The order of the fields is CDR3 DNA, CDR3 protein, V gene, D gene, clone size, J gene, CDR3 length. The D gene is left open where the match is weak. Clone size is shown for a subset of rows, as once, few, many or a class of expanded clone.

TGCGCCAGCAGCCCGGGAGGGGGAACCGGGGAGCTGTTTTTT | CASSPGGGTGELFF | TRBV5-1 | TRBD2 | NA | TRBJ2-2 | 14
TGTGCCAGCAGTTTGGGACAGGGGTACCCAACTAATGAAAAACTGTTTTTT | CASSLGQGYPTNEKLFF | TRBV27 | TRBD1 | NA | TRBJ1-4 | 17
TGTGCCAGCAGCGGACTAGCGCCGAACTACTACGAGCAGTACTTC | CASSGLAPNYYEQYF | TRBV5-6 | TRBD2 | once | TRBJ2-7 | 15
TGTGCCAGTAGTATGTATGTCTCGAGCTCCTACGAGCAGTACTTC | CASSMYVSSSYEQYF | TRBV19 | NA | NA | TRBJ2-7 | 15
TGTGCCAGCAGTGAAGGGACCTTCACAGATACGCAGTATTTT | CASSEGTFTDTQYF | TRBV25-1 | NA | NA | TRBJ2-3 | 14
TGTGCCAGCAGCTTCTTGGGGGGGTTAGAGGCTTTCTTT | CASSFLGGLEAFF | TRBV7-9 | NA | once | TRBJ1-1 | 13
TGTGCCAGCAGCTTAACCCTGGCGTACGAGCAGTACTTC | CASSLTLAYEQYF | TRBV11-3 | NA | NA | TRBJ2-7 | 13
TGCGCCAGCAGCCAAGGGTCGGGGGCGGCAACTAATGAAAAACTGTTTTTT | CASSQGSGAATNEKLFF | TRBV4-3 | NA | NA | TRBJ1-4 | 17
TGTGCCAGCAGCGCAGGTCGGGGGCGTAATTCACCCCTCCACTTT | CASSAGRGRNSPLHF | TRBV5-4 | NA | NA | TRBJ1-6 | 15
TGTGCTAGTGGTTTGGGCATTAGCGGGGGGGCCTTAGATACGCAGTATTTT | CASGLGISGGALDTQYF | TRBV12-5 | TRBD2 | NA | TRBJ2-3 | 17
TGTGCCTGGAAAGCTAGCCCATTCAACACAGATACGCAGTATTTT | CAWKASPFNTDTQYF | TRBV30 | NA | NA | TRBJ2-3 | 15
TGTGCCAGCGACCCCGGGGCAGGGGATCGGACCGGGGAGCTGTTTTTT | CASDPGAGDRTGELFF | TRBV7-2 | NA | NA | TRBJ2-2 | 16
TGTGCCAGCAGCTTGAACAGGGATGGAGAGACCCAGTACTTC | CASSLNRDGETQYF | TRBV5-8 | NA | NA | TRBJ2-5 | 14
TGTGCCAGCAGCCCCGGGACTGTGAACACCGGGGAGCTGTTTTTT | CASSPGTVNTGELFF | TRBV5-4 | NA | NA | TRBJ2-2 | 15
TGTGCCAGCAGCTCCCACAGGGGGACCTACGAGCAGTACTTC | CASSSHRGTYEQYF | TRBV11-3 | TRBD1 | NA | TRBJ2-7 | 14
TGTGCCAGCAGCTTAGATGGCGGGGGGGTCACAGATACGCAGTATTTT | CASSLDGGGVTDTQYF | TRBV7-9 | TRBD2 | NA | TRBJ2-3 | 16
TGTGCCACCGTAGGGGCAGGGAGAGACTATGGCTACACCTTC | CATVGAGRDYGYTF | TRBV6-5 | NA | NA | TRBJ1-2 | 14
TGTGCCAGTAGTATAGTAGGGAGTCCGGGATTAAACATTCAGTACTTC | CASSIVGSPGLNIQYF | TRBV19 | NA | NA | TRBJ2-4 | 16
TGCAGTGCTAGGGCATCGTATGGCTACACCTTC | CSARASYGYTF | TRBV20-1 | NA | NA | TRBJ1-2 | 11
TGTGCCAGCAGCTTACCCCTTAGCGGGATCTCCGAGCAGTACTTC | CASSLPLSGISEQYF | TRBV7-2 | TRBD2 | few | TRBJ2-7 | 15
TGTGCCAGCTCACTGGGGGCTAGCACAGATACGCAGTATTTT | CASSLGASTDTQYF | TRBV18 | NA | NA | TRBJ2-3 | 14
TGTGCCAGCGGGACTGGGGTAGTACGGACCCAGTACTTC | CASGTGVVRTQYF | TRBV14 | NA | NA | TRBJ2-5 | 13
TGTGCCTGGAGTCGCAGGGGGCTGGTCACTGAAGCTTTCTTT | CAWSRRGLVTEAFF | TRBV30 | TRBD1 | NA | TRBJ1-1 | 14